This paragraph covers one T cell receptor (beta chain) sequence. This clonotype came up many times. What this receptor recognizes is not known. One base away there is no much larger clone; base qualities are not given. The CDR1 and CDR2 encoded by the germline V gene are SGHTA and FQGNSA. Between the V and J ends, shortened by 2 bases and 3 bases respectively, the junction contains 6 bases. CDR3 length: 13 amino acids, cysteine to phenylalanine. This entry keeps only the CDR3 DNA: 39 bases, framed from base 1. This sample was included in a study of T-cell reconstitution after alpha-beta-depleted transplantation in children (dated by TCRdb to 2016 to 2017). A note on the overall study: The study quantitatively tracked T-cell immune reconstitution after TCRalphabeta/CD19-depleted allogeneic hematopoietic cell transplantation in children using TCR repertoire profiling.

In light of the paper, this sample's treatment or condition label describes: allogeneic hematopoietic cell transplantation with graft depleted of TCRalphabeta T cells and CD19 B cells. Transplant recipients were children who received TCRalphabeta/CD19-depleted allogeneic hematopoietic cell grafts. The paper's findings and limits, for the study overall: Hyperexpanded clone frequencies declined over subsequent months; after one year, T-cell counts and TCRbeta diversity were mostly attributed to newly produced T cells. Apparently early alphabetaT-cell count recovery about two months after transplant reportedly relied on only several hundred rapidly expanded clones derived from non-depleted graft cells. In some patients, the high TCRbeta diversity seen at day 60 was put down to recipient T cells and intrathymic progenitors that had survived conditioning.

The receptor library was made with PCR. The data were produced on an Illumina HiSeq 2500. Molecular barcoding was employed in the preparation of TCR libraries, with unique molecular identifiers being used to normalize TCRbeta repertoire quantification. The public reads were reanalyzed by TCRdb: fastp trimming at Q25, MiXCR alignment, in-frame beta chains only. Identical CDR3 protein sequences are pooled into one entry, listed with their most common genes and DNA. The sample profile shows about 150,000 distinct CDR3 sequences; over 8.5% of them were found once. Together, the top ten hold roughly an eighth of the sample.

Recombination linked TRBV7-2 to TRBJ2-3, with an unclear D gene assignment. The origin of this receptor is a boy between 2 and 10 years old with acute myeloid leukemia, due to receive a stem cell transplant. The starting material was PBMCs, obtained before TCRalphabeta/CD19-depleted stem cell transplant. The CDR3 is CASSLPGTDTQYF. The sequenced DNA is TGTGCCAGCAGCTTACCCGGAACAGATACGCAGTATTTT.